This T cell receptor (beta chain) was sequenced during a study of breast tumors, draining lymph nodes, adjacent tissues. Points on this clonotype: Its antigen is not known. Just one base apart from a much larger clone, this may be a read error.

The study, taken as a whole, reports: Luminal-like breast cancer showed significantly greater tumor-nontumor repertoire similarity than basal-like breast cancer did.

The CDR3 runs 16 residues. After removal of 2 bases from V and 2 bases from J, the junction contained 9 bases not matched to a gene. Germline-derived CDR1 and CDR2 are MNHNY and SVGAGI (reference sequence). TCRdb itself ran the multiplex PCR reads through MiXCR, one entry per CDR3 protein. The sample has 21,000 or so distinct CDR3 sequences, about 38% seen once. V is TRBV6-6 and J is TRBJ2-7; 7 bases match TRBD1. Material: breast tumor tissue. The sequence came from a female donor with breast cancer. Some clones in this sample may be carry-over from other donors' samples. CDR3 loop: CASSYPLTGSAYEQYF. The CDR3, as DNA: TGTGCCAGCAGTTACCCTCTGACAGGGAGCGCCTACGAGCAGTACTTC.